This T cell receptor beta chain emerged from a study of blood T cell repertoires in COVID-19. In the study overall: The United States, Italy and Spain supplied acute and convalescent COVID-19 samples. PBMCs, B-cell-depleted T cells, or T cells were the source of the cDNA or gDNA that made up the material.

V was shortened by 5 bases and J by 5 bases, with 13 bases between the two germline ends. The CDR3 runs to 14 residues. Germline CDR1 is SNHLY and CDR2 is FYNNEI. Data came from immunoSEQ multiplex PCR; TCRdb stores just in-frame clones and leaves some out. Of around 54,000 clones detected, 70% to 85% appear once; the ten largest clones hold around 5.4%. The genes are TRBV2 and TRBJ1-5; perhaps TRBD1 as D (5 bases). Sequences were obtained from PBMCs or T cells enriched from blood (not recorded which). The TCR was taken from a woman in her fifties or sixties with acute COVID-19. In DNA, the CDR3 is TGTGCCAGCAGTTCGCGGGACGTTTATCAGCCCCAGCATTTT. Amino acid sequence: CASSSRDVYQPQHF.